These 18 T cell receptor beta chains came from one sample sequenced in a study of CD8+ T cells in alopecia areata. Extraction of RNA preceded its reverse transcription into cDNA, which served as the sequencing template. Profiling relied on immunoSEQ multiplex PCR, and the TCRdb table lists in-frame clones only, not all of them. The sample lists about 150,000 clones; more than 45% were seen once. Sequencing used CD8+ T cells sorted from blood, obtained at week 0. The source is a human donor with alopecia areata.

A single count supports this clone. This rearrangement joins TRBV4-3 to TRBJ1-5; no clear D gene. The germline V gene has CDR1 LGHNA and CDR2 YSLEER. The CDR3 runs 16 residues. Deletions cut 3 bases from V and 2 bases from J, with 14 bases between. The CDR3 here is CASSQPGGHCNQPQHF. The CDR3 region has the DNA TGCGCCAGCAGCCAGCCCGGCGGTCACTGCAATCAGCCCCAGCATTTT.

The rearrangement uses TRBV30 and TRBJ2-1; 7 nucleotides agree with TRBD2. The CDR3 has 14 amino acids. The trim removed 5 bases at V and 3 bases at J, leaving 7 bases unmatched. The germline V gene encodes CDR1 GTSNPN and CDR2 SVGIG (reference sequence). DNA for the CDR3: TGTGCCTGGGAAAGCGGGGTTCGCTACAATGAGCAGTTCTTC. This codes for CAWESGVRYNEQFF.

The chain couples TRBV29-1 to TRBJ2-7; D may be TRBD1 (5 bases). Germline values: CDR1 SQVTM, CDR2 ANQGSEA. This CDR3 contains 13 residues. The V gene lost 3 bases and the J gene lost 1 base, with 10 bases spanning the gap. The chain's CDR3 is CSVEEGESYEQYF. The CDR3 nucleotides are TGCAGCGTTGAGGAAGGGGAATCCTACGAGCAGTACTTC.

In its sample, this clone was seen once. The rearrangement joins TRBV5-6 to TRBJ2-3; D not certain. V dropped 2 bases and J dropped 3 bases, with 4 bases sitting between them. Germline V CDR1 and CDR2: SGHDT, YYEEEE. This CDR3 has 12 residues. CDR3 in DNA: TGTGCCAGCAGCTTATCAACAGATACGCAGTATTTT. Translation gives CASSLSTDTQYF.

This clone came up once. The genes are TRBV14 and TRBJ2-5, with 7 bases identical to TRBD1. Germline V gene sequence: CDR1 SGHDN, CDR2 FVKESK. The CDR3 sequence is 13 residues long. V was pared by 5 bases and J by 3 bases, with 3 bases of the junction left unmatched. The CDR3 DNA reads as TGTGCCAGCAGCTGGGACAGTAAAGAGACCCAGTACTTC. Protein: CASSWDSKETQYF.

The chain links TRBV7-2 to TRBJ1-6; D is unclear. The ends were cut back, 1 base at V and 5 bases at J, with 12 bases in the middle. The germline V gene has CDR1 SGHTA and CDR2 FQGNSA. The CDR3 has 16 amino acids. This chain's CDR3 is CASSLVTEYNNSPLHF. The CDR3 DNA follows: TGTGCCAGCAGCTTAGTTACTGAATACAATAATTCACCCCTCCACTTT. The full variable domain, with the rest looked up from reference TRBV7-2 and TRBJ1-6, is GAGVSQSPSNKVTEKGKDVELRCDPISGHTALYWYRQSLGQGLEFLIYFQGNSAPDKSGLPSDRFSAERTGGSVSTLTIQRTQQEDSAVYLCASSLVTEYNNSPLHFGNGTRLTVT.

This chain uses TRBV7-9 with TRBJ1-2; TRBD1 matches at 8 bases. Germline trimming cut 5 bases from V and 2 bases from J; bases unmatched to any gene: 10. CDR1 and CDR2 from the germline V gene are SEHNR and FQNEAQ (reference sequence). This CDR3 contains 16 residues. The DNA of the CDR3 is TGTGCCAGCAGCGCAGGACAGGGAGACAGAAACTATGGCTACACCTTC. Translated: CASSAGQGDRNYGYTF.

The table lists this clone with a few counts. The CDR3 nucleotides are TGTGCCAGCAGCTTGGGGGCCAGAGATAGGGAGACCCAGTACTTC. Translating gives CASSLGARDRETQYF. The chain couples TRBV5-6 to TRBJ2-5; D remains unclear. The germline gives CDR1 SGHDT, CDR2 YYEEEE. This CDR3 comprises 15 residues. With 0 bases removed from V and 5 bases from J, the gap between germline ends came to 14 bases.

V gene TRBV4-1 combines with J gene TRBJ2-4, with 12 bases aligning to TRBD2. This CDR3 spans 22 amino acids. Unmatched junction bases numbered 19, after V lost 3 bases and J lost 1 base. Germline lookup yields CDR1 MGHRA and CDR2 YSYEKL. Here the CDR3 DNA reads TGCGCCAGCAGCCACTTGGAGACTGGGGCTAGCGGGGGGGCCGCGGCCAAAAACATTCAGTACTTC. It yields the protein CASSHLETGASGGAAAKNIQYF.

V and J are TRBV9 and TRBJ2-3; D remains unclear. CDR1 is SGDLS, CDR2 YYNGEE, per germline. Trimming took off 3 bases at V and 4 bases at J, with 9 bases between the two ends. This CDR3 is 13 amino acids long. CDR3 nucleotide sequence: TGTGCCAGCAGCGCGCCCAGTCCAGATACGCAGTATTTT. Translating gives CASSAPSPDTQYF.

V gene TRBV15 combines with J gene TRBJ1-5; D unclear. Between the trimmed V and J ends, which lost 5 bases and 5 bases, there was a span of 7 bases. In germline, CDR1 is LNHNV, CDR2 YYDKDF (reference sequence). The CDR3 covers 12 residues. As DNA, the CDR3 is TGTGCCACCAGCGGTCGACATCAGCCCCAGCATTTT. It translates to CATSGRHQPQHF.

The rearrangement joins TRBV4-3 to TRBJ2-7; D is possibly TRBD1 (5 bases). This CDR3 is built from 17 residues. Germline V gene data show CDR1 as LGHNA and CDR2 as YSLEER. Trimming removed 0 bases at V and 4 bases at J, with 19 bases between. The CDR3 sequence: CASSQEGVAGLGYEQYF. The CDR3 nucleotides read TGCGCCAGCAGCCAAGAAGGGGTTGCAGGGTTAGGGTACGAGCAGTACTTC.

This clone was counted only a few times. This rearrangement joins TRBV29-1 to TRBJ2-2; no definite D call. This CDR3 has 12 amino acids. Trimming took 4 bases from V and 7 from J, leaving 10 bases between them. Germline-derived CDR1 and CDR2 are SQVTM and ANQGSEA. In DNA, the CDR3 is TGCAGCGTTGTACCTAGGAGCGGGGAGCTGTTTTTT. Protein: CSVVPRSGELFF.

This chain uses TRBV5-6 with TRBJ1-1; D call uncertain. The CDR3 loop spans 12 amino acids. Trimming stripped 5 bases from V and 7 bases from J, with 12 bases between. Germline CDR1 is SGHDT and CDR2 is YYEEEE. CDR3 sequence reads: CASRDGGGEAFF. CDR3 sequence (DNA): TGTGCCAGCAGGGACGGTGGTGGTGAAGCTTTCTTT.

CDR3 sequence reads: CSVEIRGRAEAFF. Written as DNA, the CDR3 is TGCAGCGTTGAAATCAGGGGTCGGGCTGAAGCTTTCTTT. The V and J genes are TRBV29-1 and TRBJ1-1, with a possible D match to TRBD1 (6 bases). Deletions cut 2 bases from V and 6 bases from J, with 13 bases between. Looked up from germline, CDR1 is SQVTM and CDR2 is ANQGSEA. The CDR3 consists of 13 residues.

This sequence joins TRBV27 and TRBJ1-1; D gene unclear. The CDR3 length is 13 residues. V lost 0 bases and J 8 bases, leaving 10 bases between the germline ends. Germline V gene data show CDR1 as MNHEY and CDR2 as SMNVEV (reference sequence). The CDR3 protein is CASSLSRVQEAFF. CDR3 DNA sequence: TGTGCCAGCAGTTTATCGAGGGTACAGGAAGCTTTCTTT.

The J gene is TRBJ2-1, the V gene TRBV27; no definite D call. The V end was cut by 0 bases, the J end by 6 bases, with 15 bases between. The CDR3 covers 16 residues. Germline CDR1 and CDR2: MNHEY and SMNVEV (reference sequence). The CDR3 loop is CASSLSKSLAVNEQFF. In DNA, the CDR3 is TGTGCCAGCAGTTTATCCAAATCCTTAGCCGTCAATGAGCAGTTCTTC.

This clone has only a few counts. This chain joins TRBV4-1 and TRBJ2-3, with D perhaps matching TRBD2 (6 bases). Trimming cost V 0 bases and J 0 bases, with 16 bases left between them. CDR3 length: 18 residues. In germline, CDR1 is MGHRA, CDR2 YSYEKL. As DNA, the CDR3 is TGCGCCAGCAGCCAAGAGGAGACTAGACCTACTAGCACAGATACGCAGTATTTT. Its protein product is CASSQEETRPTSTDTQYF.